This TCR beta chain was captured in a study of blood T cell repertoires in COVID-19. At the level of the study: Whether acute or convalescent, the COVID-19 samples came from the United States, Italy and Spain.

Between the trimmed V and J ends, which lost 5 bases and 3 bases, there was a span of 5 bases. Germline lookup yields CDR1 SNHLY and CDR2 FYNNEI. This CDR3 contains 11 residues. The table came from immunoSEQ multiplex PCR; TCRdb's copy has only in-frame clones and leaves some out. The sample includes over 200,000 clones, approximately 85% of them seen just once. About this clone: Other DNA sequences in this specimen translate into the identical CDR3.

The receptor was isolated from a woman aged 45-65 years who had recovered from COVID-19. The sample consisted of PBMCs or T cells enriched from blood (not recorded which). The gene calls are TRBV2 and TRBJ2-7; no firm D call. DNA for the CDR3: TGTGCCAGCAGTCGCGGCTACGAGCAGTACTTC. This encodes CASSRGYEQYF.